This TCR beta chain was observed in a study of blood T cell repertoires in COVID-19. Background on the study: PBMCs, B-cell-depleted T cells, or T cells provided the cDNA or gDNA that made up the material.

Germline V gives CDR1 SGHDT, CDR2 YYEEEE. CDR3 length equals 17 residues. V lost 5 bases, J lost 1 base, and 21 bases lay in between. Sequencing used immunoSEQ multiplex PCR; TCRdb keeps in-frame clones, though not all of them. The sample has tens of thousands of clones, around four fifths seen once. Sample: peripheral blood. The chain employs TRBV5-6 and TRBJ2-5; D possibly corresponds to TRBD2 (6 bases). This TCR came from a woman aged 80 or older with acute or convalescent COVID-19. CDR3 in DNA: TGTGCCAGCAGTCCGGAGGGAGTCGGGGAGATCCAAGAGACCCAGTACTTC. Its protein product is CASSPEGVGEIQETQYF.